The 4 T cell receptor beta chains in this list originate from one sample, sequenced in a study of T cell responses to AZD1222 COVID-19 vaccine. Libraries were prepared by immunoSEQ multiplex PCR; TCRdb keeps only in-frame clonotypes and omits some of them. The sample lists some 61,000 clones; roughly nine tenths were seen once. Material: peripheral blood, obtained on day 0 of AZD1222 vaccination. The receptors were sampled from an adult in good health.

V gene TRBV5-8 combines with J gene TRBJ2-7; D may be TRBD1 or TRBD2 (5 bases each). The V gene lost 4 bases and the J gene lost 0 bases, with 11 bases spanning the gap. The germline V gene has CDR1 SGHTS and CDR2 YDEGEE. The CDR3 spans 14 residues. The CDR3: CASSDGTVSYEQYF. CDR3 in DNA: TGTGCCAGCAGCGACGGGACGGTCTCCTACGAGCAGTACTTC.

This chain connects TRBV4-2 to TRBJ2-2; D is unresolved. CDR3 length: 16 residues. The V gene lost 0 bases and the J gene lost 4 bases, with 12 bases spanning the gap. Germline V gene sequence: CDR1 LGHNA, CDR2 YNFKEQ. Written as DNA, the CDR3 is TGTGCCAGCAGCCAAGATCCACTCGTGGGCACCGGGGAGCTGTTTTTT. Its protein is CASSQDPLVGTGELFF.

The chain has TRBV6-6 and TRBJ2-7, with 8 bases lining up with TRBD2. This CDR3 has 11 amino acids. V gave up 10 bases and J gave up 4 bases; unmatched junction bases: 3. Per germline, CDR1 MNHNY and CDR2 SVGAGI (reference sequence). This CDR3 is CATSGGYEQYF. The CDR3, as DNA: TGTGCCACCAGCGGGGGTTACGAGCAGTACTTC.

The rearrangement uses TRBV5-6 and TRBJ2-2; 11 bases agree with TRBD2. Trimming removed 4 bases from V and 6 bases from J; junction bases left unmatched: 8. This CDR3 is built from 16 residues. Germline-derived CDR1 and CDR2 are SGHDT and YYEEEE. The CDR3 sequence is CASSLRLAGLAGELFF. As DNA, the CDR3 is TGTGCCAGCAGCCTTAGACTAGCGGGATTAGCCGGGGAGCTGTTTTTT.